This T cell receptor (beta chain) was retrieved from a study of Ad26.COV2.S vaccination and SARS-CoV-2 variants. The CDR3 consists of 13 residues. The V end lost 4 bases, the J end lost 3 bases, and 10 bases lay between the germline ends. Germline CDR1 is DFQATT and CDR2 is SNEGSKA (reference sequence). The data were produced by immunoSEQ multiplex PCR, yet TCRdb's version contains in-frame clones alone and is incomplete. The sample consists of about 320,000 clones, roughly 84% of them appearing once. Treatment in this sample: around 19 received Ad26.COV2.S at low or high dose, single or two shots; about 5 received placebo; per-sample allocation not given. Sampling was performed 63 days after the first vaccine or placebo injection.

The TCR originated in a person aged 18 to 59 who received the Ad26.COV2.S COVID-19 vaccine or a placebo. The chain has TRBV20-1 and TRBJ1-3, with D unresolved. The sample consisted of peripheral blood, taken in a trial of Ad26.COV2.S vaccine versus placebo. CDR3 sequence: CSANDRNGNTIYF. As DNA, the CDR3 is TGCAGTGCTAATGACCGGAATGGAAACACCATATATTTT.